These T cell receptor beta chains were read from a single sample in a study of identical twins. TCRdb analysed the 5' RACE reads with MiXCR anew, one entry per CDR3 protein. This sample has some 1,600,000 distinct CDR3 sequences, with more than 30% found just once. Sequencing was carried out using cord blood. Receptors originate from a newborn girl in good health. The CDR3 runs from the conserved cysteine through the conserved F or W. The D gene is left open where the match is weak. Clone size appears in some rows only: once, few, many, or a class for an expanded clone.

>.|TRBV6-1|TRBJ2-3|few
CASSVRGYTDTQYF
TGTGCCAGCAGTGTTCGGGGGTACACAGATACGCAGTATTTT
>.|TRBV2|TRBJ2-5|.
CASDTPAAPQETQYF
TGTGCCAGCGACACCCCAGCGGCACCCCAAGAGACCCAGTACTTC
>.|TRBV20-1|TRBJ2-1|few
CSARDRGGIYNEQFF
TGCAGTGCTAGAGATAGGGGGGGGATTTACAATGAGCAGTTCTTC
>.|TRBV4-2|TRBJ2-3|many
CASSQVGQLQVVTDTQYF
TGTGCCAGCAGCCAAGTTGGCCAACTCCAGGTGGTCACAGATACGCAGTATTTT
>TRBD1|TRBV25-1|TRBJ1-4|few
CASSQPMGQGGEKLFF
TGTGCCAGCAGTCAACCCATGGGACAGGGGGGCGAAAAACTGTTTTTT
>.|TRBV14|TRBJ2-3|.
CASSARDSLSTDTQYF
TGTGCCAGCAGCGCTCGGGACTCTCTGAGCACAGATACGCAGTATTTT
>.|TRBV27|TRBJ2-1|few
CASSPLTVRNEQFF
TGTGCCAGCAGTCCCCTGACGGTCCGGAATGAGCAGTTCTTC
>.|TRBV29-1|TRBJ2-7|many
CSVEGLEGTLAYEQYF
TGCAGCGTTGAAGGCCTTGAGGGGACACTGGCGTACGAGCAGTACTTC
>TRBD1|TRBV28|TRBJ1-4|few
CASSPRGRHEKLFF
TGTGCCAGCAGCCCTAGGGGGCGCCATGAAAAACTGTTTTTT
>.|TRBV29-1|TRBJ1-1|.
CSGAQGRGNTEAFF
TGCAGCGGCGCGCAGGGGCGGGGGAACACTGAAGCTTTCTTT
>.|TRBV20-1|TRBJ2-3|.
CSGRTGSTDTQYF
TGCAGCGGGAGGACAGGGAGCACAGATACGCAGTATTTT
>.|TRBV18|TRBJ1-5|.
CASRGGGLQQPQHF
TGTGCCAGTCGCGGTGGGGGGCTCCAACAGCCCCAGCATTTT
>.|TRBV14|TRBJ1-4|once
CAGSQDWEKLFF
TGTGCCGGCAGCCAAGATTGGGAAAAACTGTTTTTT
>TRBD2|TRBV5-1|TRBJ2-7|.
CASSFSSGGSYNEQYF
TGCGCCAGCAGCTTTTCTAGCGGGGGCTCTTACAATGAGCAGTACTTC
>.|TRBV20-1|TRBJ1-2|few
CSARGWQVYGYTF
TGCAGTGCTAGGGGGTGGCAGGTCTATGGCTACACCTTC
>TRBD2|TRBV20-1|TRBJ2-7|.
CSAQGLAGRSSYEQYF
TGCAGTGCGCAAGGACTAGCGGGGCGTTCTTCCTACGAGCAGTACTTC
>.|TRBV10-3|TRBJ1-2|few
CAISGTAVRYTF
TGTGCCATCAGTGGGACAGCCGTTCGCTACACCTTC
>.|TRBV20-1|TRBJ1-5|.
CSATDARVSNQPQHF
TGCAGTGCCACGGATGCGAGGGTGAGCAATCAGCCCCAGCATTTT
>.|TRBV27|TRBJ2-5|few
CASSSTDSYQETQYF
TGTGCCAGCAGTTCCACGGACAGCTACCAAGAGACCCAGTACTTC
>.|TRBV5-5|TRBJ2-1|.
CASSLVWPNYDEQFF
TGTGCCAGCAGCTTGGTTTGGCCGAATTACGATGAGCAGTTCTTC
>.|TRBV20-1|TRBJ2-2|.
CSAPYTGPNTGELFF
TGCAGTGCTCCCTACACAGGGCCGAACACCGGGGAGCTGTTTTTT
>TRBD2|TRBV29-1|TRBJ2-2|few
CSVGDPAGVWNTGELFF
TGCAGCGTTGGGGACCCAGCGGGAGTTTGGAACACCGGGGAGCTGTTTTTT
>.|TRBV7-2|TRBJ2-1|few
CASSLRSASYNEQFF
TGTGCCAGCAGCTTAAGGTCCGCCTCCTACAATGAGCAGTTCTTC
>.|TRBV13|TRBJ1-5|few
CASSTSPNQPQHF
TGTGCCAGCAGCACTAGCCCGAATCAGCCCCAGCATTTT
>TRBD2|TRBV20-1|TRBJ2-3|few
CSASGLEGSDTQYF
TGCAGTGCTAGCGGACTAGAGGGCTCCGATACGCAGTATTTT
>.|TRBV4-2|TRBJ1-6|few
CASSQERGGLGNSPLHF
TGTGCCAGCAGCCAAGAGAGAGGGGGACTGGGTAATTCACCCCTCCACTTT
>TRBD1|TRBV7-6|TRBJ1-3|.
CASSLFPGQGVGNTIYF
TGTGCCAGCAGCTTGTTTCCGGGACAGGGGGTTGGAAACACCATATATTTT
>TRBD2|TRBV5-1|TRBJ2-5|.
CASSLLLSGGETQYF
TGCGCCAGCAGCTTGCTTCTTAGCGGGGGAGAGACCCAGTACTTC
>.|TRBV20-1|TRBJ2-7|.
CSARTVTYEQYF
TGCAGTGCTAGGACAGTTACCTACGAGCAGTACTTC
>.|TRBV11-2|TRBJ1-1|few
CASSRLVKLDTEAFF
TGTGCCAGCAGCCGTCTAGTAAAGTTAGACACTGAAGCTTTCTTT
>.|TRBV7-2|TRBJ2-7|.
CASSSFAGREQYF
TGTGCCAGCAGCTCTTTCGCGGGACGTGAGCAGTACTTC
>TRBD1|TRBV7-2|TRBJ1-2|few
CASSLPPGQGFGYTF
TGTGCCAGCAGCTTACCCCCGGGACAGGGTTTCGGCTACACCTTC
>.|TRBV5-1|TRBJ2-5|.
CASSLFEGRETQYF
TGCGCCAGCAGCTTATTTGAAGGGCGGGAGACCCAGTACTTC
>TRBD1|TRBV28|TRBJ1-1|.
CASRSGQGNTEVFF
TGTGCCAGCAGGTCAGGACAGGGGAACACTGAAGTTTTCTTT
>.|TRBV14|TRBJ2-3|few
CASSQGLGWVSTDTQYF
TGTGCCAGCAGCCAAGGACTAGGGTGGGTTAGCACAGATACGCAGTATTTT
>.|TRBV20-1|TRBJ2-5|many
CSARDRAETQYF
TGCAGTGCTAGAGATCGGGCCGAGACCCAGTACTTC
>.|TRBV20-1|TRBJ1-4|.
CSAIPQEREKLFF
TGCAGTGCTATCCCCCAGGAACGGGAAAAACTGTTTTTT
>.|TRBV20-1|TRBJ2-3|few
CSASPLGLADTQYF
TGCAGTGCTAGCCCCCTTGGGCTAGCAGATACGCAGTATTTT
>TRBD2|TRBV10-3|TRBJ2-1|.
CAITPSGGVLGEQFF
TGTGCCATCACCCCTAGCGGGGGGGTGCTGGGTGAGCAGTTCTTC
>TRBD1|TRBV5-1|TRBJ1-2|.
CASSHSVLSQGDFYGYTF
TGCGCCAGCAGCCACTCGGTCCTAAGTCAGGGGGATTTCTATGGCTACACCTTC
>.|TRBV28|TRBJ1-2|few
CASSLEGRGDWNYGYTF
TGTGCCAGCAGTTTAGAGGGTAGGGGGGATTGGAACTATGGCTACACCTTC
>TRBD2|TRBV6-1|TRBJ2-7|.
CASTSWDAGRVYNEQYF
TGTGCCAGCACCAGTTGGGATGCGGGGAGGGTCTACAATGAGCAGTACTTC
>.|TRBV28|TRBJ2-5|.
CASSLPWTDQETQYF
TGTGCCAGCAGTTTGCCCTGGACCGATCAAGAGACCCAGTACTTC
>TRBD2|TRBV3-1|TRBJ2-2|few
CASSATSGYTGELFF
TGTGCCAGCAGCGCTACTAGCGGGTACACCGGGGAGCTGTTTTTT
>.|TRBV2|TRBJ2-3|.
CASSENRGRGTYHTDTQYF
TGTGCCAGCAGTGAAAATCGGGGTAGGGGGACCTATCACACAGATACGCAGTATTTT
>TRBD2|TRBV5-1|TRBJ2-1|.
CASSLLTSGRADEQFF
TGCGCCAGCAGCCTCCTAACTAGCGGGAGGGCGGATGAGCAGTTCTTC